The 6 T cell receptor beta chains reported below all come from one sample, sequenced in a study of T cell responses to AZD1222 COVID-19 vaccine (dated by TCRdb to 2020 to 2023). The sample's time point label is to be understood as: about 28 days (+/-7) after the second vaccine dose. The method was the immunoSEQ multiplex PCR assay. This immuneACCESS table, as held by TCRdb, lists in-frame sequences with V and J called but not all clones. Of the missing ones, under half trace to an unresolved V gene in checked studies; the others have no known cause. The sample table lists approximately 150,000 clones, roughly nine tenths of them with a count of one. In total, the top ten clones hold roughly 1.3% of the sample. This material consisted of peripheral blood, taken 28 days after the second AZD1222 dose. The receptors stem from an adult who received the AZD1222 COVID-19 vaccine.

This chain uses TRBV5-1 with TRBJ2-1, with 9 positions matching TRBD2. This CDR3 is 15 amino acids long. Trimming at V came to 2 bases and at J to 5 bases, leaving 5 bases not matched to a gene. Looked up from germline, CDR1 is SGHRS and CDR2 is YFSETQ. CDR3: CASSFSGSPDNEQFF. The CDR3 bases are TGCGCCAGCAGCTTTAGCGGGAGTCCCGACAATGAGCAGTTCTTC.

The DNA of the CDR3 is TGTGCCAGCAGTCCAATAGACAGGGCTGGGGCCAACGTCCTGACTTTC. It specifies CASSPIDRAGANVLTF. This sequence joins TRBV27 and TRBJ2-6; 7 bases fit TRBD1. V shed 5 bases, J shed 2 bases, and the junction held 6 bases outside the gene matches. Germline CDR1 MNHEY, CDR2 SMNVEV (reference sequence). This CDR3 contains 16 residues. Full variable domain (outside the CDR3, taken from reference TRBV27 and TRBJ2-6): EAQVTQNPRYLITVTGKKLTVTCSQNMNHEYMSWYRQDPGLGLRQIYYSMNVEVTDKGDVPEGYKVSRKEKRNFPLILESPSPNQTSLYFCASSPIDRAGANVLTFGAGSRLTVL.

V is TRBV28 and J is TRBJ1-5, with D uncertain. The CDR3 extends over 14 amino acids. Trimming cost V 3 bases and J 6 bases, with 12 bases left between them. CDR1 is MDHEN, CDR2 SYDVKM, per germline. CDR3 sequence reads: CASSFLGSGQPQHF. The CDR3 DNA reads TGTGCCAGCAGTTTTCTGGGGAGTGGTCAGCCCCAGCATTTT.

The CDR3 sequence is CASSLVGDRLSYEQYF. The CDR3, as DNA: TGCGCCAGCAGCTTGGTGGGGGACAGGCTCTCCTACGAGCAGTACTTC. The chain recombines TRBV5-1 with TRBJ2-7; 8 bases align to TRBD1. Germline V gene data show CDR1 as SGHRS and CDR2 as YFSETQ. The CDR3 extends over 16 amino acids. V dropped 0 bases and J dropped 0; count of bases not matched to a gene: 5.

The chain joins TRBV3-1 (or the pseudogene TRBV3-2) to TRBJ2-3, with D hard to call. Germline V lookup: CDR1 LGHDT, CDR2 YNNKEL (reference sequence). V was trimmed by 0 bases and J by 2 bases, leaving 12 bases between them. The CDR3 contains 16 residues. CDR3 loop: CASSQDGWGYTDTQYF. In nucleotides, the CDR3 is TGTGCCAGCAGCCAAGACGGGTGGGGTTACACAGATACGCAGTATTTT.

This chain connects TRBV4-2 to TRBJ1-1, with D unclear. Trimming took 4 bases from V and 4 from J, leaving 10 bases between them. Germline V gene sequence: CDR1 LGHNA, CDR2 YNFKEQ. The CDR3 is 13 amino acids. The CDR3 DNA is TGTGCCAGCAGCCCCGCCGTGTCCACTGAAGCTTTCTTT. Protein sequence: CASSPAVSTEAFF.